The 26 T cell receptor beta chains below all came from one sample that was sequenced in a study of blood T cell repertoires in COVID-19. Profiled with immunoSEQ multiplex PCR; TCRdb holds only in-frame clones, not every one. This table has fewer than 150,000 clones, 71% appearing once. Sequencing was carried out using peripheral blood. Receptors originate from a human donor with acute or convalescent COVID-19. The donor label of this sample is uncertain.

This rearrangement joins TRBV5-4 to TRBJ1-2; maybe TRBD1 (5 bases). The CDR3 consists of 14 residues. V dropped 4 bases and J dropped 3 bases, with 13 bases sitting between them. Germline CDR1 is SGHNT and CDR2 is YYREEE (reference sequence). CDR3 sequence reads: CASSPRGADYGYTF. CDR3 nucleotides: TGTGCCAGCAGCCCACGCGGGGCGGACTATGGCTACACCTTC. The complete variable domain, with remaining parts taken from reference TRBV5-4 and TRBJ1-2, reads ETGVTQSPTHLIKTRGQQVTLRCSSQSGHNTVSWYQQALGQGPQFIFQYYREEENGRGNFPPRFSGLQFPNYSSELNVNALELDDSALYLCASSPRGADYGYTFGSGTRLTVV.

This rearrangement joins TRBV7-8 to TRBJ2-5; 9 nucleotides line up with TRBD1. Germline-derived CDR1 and CDR2 are SGHVS and FQNEAQ. With 1 base clipped from V and 3 bases from J, the junction kept 12 bases outside the gene matches. The CDR3 covers 18 residues. The CDR3: CASSLVTGGNLRKETQYF. CDR3 nucleotide sequence: TGTGCCAGCAGCTTAGTTACAGGGGGCAATCTCAGGAAAGAGACCCAGTACTTC.

This clone was seen a few times. The chain carries TRBV11-2 and TRBJ2-3; D uncertain. V lost 1 base and J lost 2, with 7 bases in between. This CDR3 has 14 residues. From germline, CDR1 is SGHAT and CDR2 FQNNGV. The CDR3 reads CASSLATITDTQYF. DNA for the CDR3: TGTGCCAGCAGCTTAGCCACTATCACAGATACGCAGTATTTT.

V is TRBV12-3 or TRBV12-4 and J is TRBJ1-5; D unresolved. The CDR3 loop spans 12 amino acids. V lost 2 bases, J lost 7 bases, and 6 bases lay in between. CDR3 amino acids: CASSLMRQPQHF. As DNA, the CDR3 is TGTGCCAGCAGTTTAATGCGACAGCCCCAGCATTTT.

The rearrangement uses TRBV11-2 and TRBJ2-3; 9 positions agree with TRBD1. Per germline, CDR1 SGHAT and CDR2 FQNNGV. The CDR3 is 16 residues long. V lost 5 bases and J lost 3; bases outside the gene matches: 9. The CDR3 nucleotides are TGTGCCAGCAGCCTTACAGGGGGCGCGTGGACAGATACGCAGTATTTT. Amino acids: CASSLTGGAWTDTQYF. The complete variable domain, with remaining parts taken from reference TRBV11-2 and TRBJ2-3, reads EAGVAQSPRYKIIEKRQSVAFWCNPISGHATLYWYQQILGQGPKLLIQFQNNGVVDDSQLPKDRFSAERLKGVDSTLKIQPAKLEDSAVYLCASSLTGGAWTDTQYFGPGTRLTVL.

The CDR3 region has the DNA TGTGCCAGCTCACCGGGACAGGGGGCACAGCCCCAGCATTTT. Its translation is CASSPGQGAQPQHF. The V gene is TRBV18, the J gene TRBJ1-5; TRBD1 aligns across 12 bases. With 3 bases clipped from V and 7 bases from J, the junction kept 1 base outside the gene matches. Germline V CDR1 and CDR2: KGHSH, LQKENI. The CDR3 sequence is 14 residues long.

The gene calls are TRBV19 and TRBJ1-1, with 7 bases fitting TRBD1. The length of the CDR3 is 16 residues. Germline trimming cut 3 bases from V and 1 base from J; bases unmatched to any gene: 8. Germline CDR1 reads LNHDA; CDR2 reads SQIVND (reference sequence). The CDR3 DNA is TGTGCCAGTAGTATGTTAGGGGGCAGAGGGAACACTGAAGCTTTCTTT. It yields the protein CASSMLGGRGNTEAFF.

V is TRBV29-1 and J is TRBJ2-1, with 7 bases fitting TRBD1. This CDR3 has 12 amino acids. V was clipped by 5 bases and J by 10 bases; unmatched bases: 8. From germline, CDR1 is SQVTM and CDR2 ANQGSEA. CDR3 sequence reads: CSVRTGLGEQFF. The CDR3 DNA is TGCAGCGTTCGGACAGGCCTAGGGGAGCAGTTCTTC.

The rearrangement joins TRBV6-5 to TRBJ1-2, with TRBD1 matching 8 bases. V lost 5 bases to trimming and J lost 14 bases; unmatched junction nucleotides: 16. Germline V gene lookup returns CDR1 MNHEY and CDR2 SVGAGI. The CDR3 length is 14 residues. DNA of the CDR3: TGTGCCAGCAGTAAACCGACAGGGGATATGGCTAGGACCTTC. Protein sequence: CASSKPTGDMARTF.

The V gene is TRBV5-4, the J gene TRBJ2-7; 10 nucleotides agree with TRBD2. This CDR3 has 14 residues. Germline CDR1 is SGHNT and CDR2 is YYREEE (reference sequence). J was trimmed by 4 bases and V by 4 bases; bases with no gene match: 5. As DNA, the CDR3 is TGTGCCAGCAGCCGATCTAGCGGGGGTTACGAGCAGTACGTC. It translates to CASSRSSGGYEQYV.

V gene TRBV28 combines with J gene TRBJ2-1; 9 nucleotides match TRBD2. Germline V lookup: CDR1 MDHEN, CDR2 SYDVKM. After removal of 7 bases from V and 9 bases from J, the junction contained 13 bases not matched to a gene. This CDR3 contains 15 residues. CDR3 sequence: CASTPAGGADSEQFF. CDR3 nucleotide sequence: TGTGCCAGCACCCCAGCGGGGGGCGCCGATAGTGAGCAGTTCTTC.

The chain uses TRBV7-9 and TRBJ2-1; the match to TRBD1 covers 8 bases. Germline lookup yields CDR1 SEHNR and CDR2 FQNEAQ (reference sequence). V was pared by 3 bases and J by 7 bases, with 8 bases of the junction left unmatched. This CDR3 is 15 amino acids long. The CDR3 nucleotides read TGTGCCAGCAGCTTTGGGGCAGGGGGCAAGAATGAGCAGTTCTTC. Residues: CASSFGAGGKNEQFF.

J is TRBJ2-5 and V is TRBV12-5, with 8 bases matching TRBD1. The V and J ends lost 0 bases and 1 base, in that order; junction bases with no gene match: 4. CDR1 and CDR2 from the germline V gene are LGHNT and FRNRAP. The CDR3 spans 16 residues. In DNA, the CDR3 is TGTGCTAGTGGTTTGGTACAGGGGGGCCGCCAAGAGACCCAGTACTTC. Protein sequence: CASGLVQGGRQETQYF.

The V call is TRBV7-9, the J call TRBJ2-1; D is uncertain. CDR1 and CDR2 from the germline V gene are SEHNR and FQNEAQ (reference sequence). Trimming took off 4 bases at V and 3 bases at J, with 7 bases between the two ends. CDR3 length: 13 residues. The CDR3 coding sequence is TGTGCCAGCAGCTCCCCCGGCTACAATGAGCAGTTCTTC. Its translation is CASSSPGYNEQFF.

V and J are TRBV15 and TRBJ1-2; maybe TRBD1 (5 bases). V lost 0 bases and J lost 4, with 18 bases in between. The CDR3 contains 17 residues. The germline V gene has CDR1 LNHNV and CDR2 YYDKDF (reference sequence). The CDR3 nucleotides read TGTGCCACCAGCAGAGATCCAAGGCAGGGTGACAGCTATGGCTACACCTTC. Amino acids: CATSRDPRQGDSYGYTF.

V and J are TRBV6-5 and TRBJ2-7; D is ambiguous. The germline CDR1 and CDR2 sequences are MNHEY and SVGAGI. With 2 bases removed from V and 3 bases from J, the gap between germline ends came to 11 bases. The CDR3 is 14 amino acids. CDR3 region: CASSYSTLNYEQYF. The CDR3 DNA sequence: TGTGCCAGCAGTTACAGTACTCTGAACTACGAGCAGTACTTC.

The chain uses TRBV28 and TRBJ1-6; D might be TRBD1 (6 bases). Germline V gives CDR1 MDHEN, CDR2 SYDVKM. V was shortened by 5 bases and J by 6 bases, with 14 bases between the two germline ends. This CDR3 comprises 15 residues. The CDR3 reads CASSPARDTNSPLHF. DNA for the CDR3: TGTGCCAGCAGTCCGGCCCGGGACACTAATTCACCCCTCCACTTT.

CDR3 DNA sequence: TGTGCCAGCAGTTTTTTAGCGGTTGGGGCTAATGAAAAACTGTTTTTT. It codes for CASSFLAVGANEKLFF. The V gene is TRBV27, the J gene TRBJ1-4; no firm D call. V was trimmed by 3 bases and J by 3 bases, leaving 14 bases between them. Per germline, CDR1 MNHEY and CDR2 SMNVEV (reference sequence). The CDR3 is made up of 16 amino acids.

The chain has TRBV12-3 or TRBV12-4 and TRBJ2-1; D may be TRBD2 (5 bases). This CDR3 is 13 amino acids long. Trimming removed 6 bases at V and 7 bases at J, with 13 bases between. Here the CDR3 reads CASSFSWTNEQFF. As DNA, the CDR3 is TGTGCCAGCAGCTTCTCGTGGACTAATGAGCAGTTCTTC.

This clone was counted only a few times. The V and J genes are TRBV5-6 and TRBJ2-7; the match to TRBD2 covers 9 bases. Germline assignment: CDR1 SGHDT and CDR2 YYEEEE. J gave up 2 bases and V 0 bases, and 6 bases lay outside the gene matches. CDR3 length: 16 residues. The chain's CDR3 is CASSLGPAGGTYEQYF. CDR3 nucleotide sequence: TGTGCCAGCAGCTTGGGGCCAGCGGGGGGAACCTACGAGCAGTACTTC.

The genes are TRBV6-5 and TRBJ2-1; TRBD2 matches 14 bases. CDR1 is MNHEY, CDR2 SVGAGI, per germline. V trimming: 10 bases; J trimming: 10 bases; junction bases outside the gene matches: 6. The CDR3 has 13 amino acids. The CDR3 coding sequence is TGTGCCACCCAACGGACTAGCGGGGGGGAGCAGTTCTTC. Translating gives CATQRTSGGEQFF.

This clone showed up just once. The chain links TRBV15 to TRBJ2-5, with 13 bases lining up with TRBD2. CDR3 length: 18 residues. Looked up from germline, CDR1 is LNHNV and CDR2 is YYDKDF (reference sequence). V was pared by 3 bases and J by 4 bases, with 11 bases of the junction left unmatched. The CDR3 DNA reads as TGTGCCACCAGCAGGACAAGAGCCACTAGCGGGGGGGCAGAGACCCAGTACTTC. Its translation: CATSRTRATSGGAETQYF. Complete variable domain (other parts from reference TRBV15 and TRBJ2-5): DAMVIQNPRYQVTQFGKPVTLSCSQTLNHNVMYWYQQKSSQAPKLLFHYYDKDFNNEADTPDNFQSRRPNTSFCFLDIRSPGLGDTAMYLCATSRTRATSGGAETQYFGPGTRLLVL.

The chain employs TRBV6-5 and TRBJ1-2, with 10 bases that match TRBD1. The germline CDR1 and CDR2 sequences are MNHEY and SVGAGI. The CDR3 is 15 amino acids. Losses at the gene ends were 5 bases for V and 6 bases for J; bases not matched to a gene: 9. CDR3 region: CASSRSAGTGDGYTF. CDR3 DNA sequence: TGTGCCAGCAGTAGAAGTGCAGGGACAGGGGATGGCTACACCTTC.

The chain carries TRBV2 and TRBJ2-2; D is perhaps TRBD1 (6 bases). Trimming shortened V by 8 bases and J by 5 bases, and 18 bases separated the two germline ends. The CDR3 totals 15 residues. Germline V gene sequence: CDR1 SNHLY, CDR2 FYNNEI. In DNA form, the CDR3 reads TGTGCCAGCGGTCGTATGGGTCAGGGGACCGGGGAGCTGTTTTTT. It codes for CASGRMGQGTGELFF.

The rearrangement uses TRBV28 and TRBJ1-5; TRBD1 matches at 11 bases. J was trimmed by 4 bases and V by 4 bases; bases with no gene match: 6. Per germline, CDR1 MDHEN and CDR2 SYDVKM. CDR3 length equals 16 residues. The CDR3 coding sequence is TGTGCCAGCAGTTCTGTCGGACAGGGGGCAAATCAGCCCCAGCATTTT. It specifies CASSSVGQGANQPQHF.

This clone was found a few times. The V and J genes are TRBV28 and TRBJ1-2; 7 nucleotides agree with TRBD1. The CDR3 loop spans 12 amino acids. V trimming: 8 bases; J trimming: 7 bases; junction bases outside the gene matches: 7. CDR1 and CDR2 (germline): MDHEN, SYDVKM. The CDR3 coding sequence is TGTGCCAGCCAGACAGGGAATATTGGCTACACCTTC. Translation: CASQTGNIGYTF.